The 26 T cell receptor beta chains below all came from one sample that was sequenced in a study of identical twins. TCRdb used MiXCR to reprocess the 5' RACE reads, holding one entry per CDR3 protein. The sample carries 600,000 to 850,000 distinct CDR3 sequences, roughly 18% recorded once. The sample was also linked to a second study, of T cells expressing NK-cell markers.

What was sequenced was PBMCs. The receptors derive from a woman aged 18-29 years in good health.

This rearrangement joins TRBV20-1 to TRBJ2-7, with TRBD2 as a possible D gene (6 bases). Germline assignment: CDR1 DFQATT and CDR2 SNEGSKA (reference sequence). The length of the CDR3 is 12 residues. V was shortened by 5 bases and J by 5 bases, with 13 bases between the two germline ends. The CDR3 spells CSAGEPSDEQYF. As DNA, the CDR3 is TGCAGTGCTGGGGAACCTAGCGACGAGCAGTACTTC.

This clonotype has more than one count but fewer than ten. This chain joins TRBV20-1 and TRBJ2-3; the D is unclear. The V gene's germline CDR1 is DFQATT and CDR2 SNEGSKA (reference sequence). V was pared by 2 bases and J by 2 bases, with 5 bases between. CDR3 length equals 12 residues. The CDR3 loop reads CSARLNTDTQYF. CDR3 DNA sequence: TGCAGTGCTAGACTGAACACAGATACGCAGTATTTT.

In its sample, this clonotype was seen many times. V is TRBV5-6 and J is TRBJ1-5; 7 nucleotides match TRBD1. The CDR3 consists of 13 residues. Germline assignment: CDR1 SGHDT and CDR2 YYEEEE. Trimming removed 4 bases from V and 5 bases from J; junction bases left unmatched: 3. In nucleotides, the CDR3 is TGTGCCAGCAGCCGGGACAGATATCAGCCCCAGCATTTT. Its protein is CASSRDRYQPQHF.

This clonotype was seen many times. V and J are TRBV6-1 and TRBJ2-7; a possible D gene is TRBD2 (6 bases). This CDR3 contains 14 residues. Trimming pared 9 bases from V and 2 bases from J, leaving 17 bases between. The germline CDR1 and CDR2 sequences are MNHNS and SASEGT. The CDR3 DNA follows: TGTGCCAGTGCAGAGGAGGGTCCCACCTACGAGCAGTACTTC. Protein product: CASAEEGPTYEQYF.

This clonotype showed up just a few times. This chain connects TRBV20-1 to TRBJ2-3; D is uncertain. This CDR3 has 12 residues. Germline CDR1 reads DFQATT; CDR2 reads SNEGSKA (reference sequence). Trimming pared 6 bases from V and 4 bases from J, leaving 11 bases between. CDR3 in amino acids: CSAVHGADTQYF. CDR3 nucleotides: TGCAGTGCCGTTCACGGCGCAGATACGCAGTATTTT.

In its sample, this clonotype was seen a few times. This chain uses TRBV3-1 with TRBJ2-1, with D maybe TRBD2 (6 bases). CDR1 and CDR2 from the germline V gene are LGHDT and YNNKEL (reference sequence). This CDR3 has 16 amino acids. Trimming took 0 bases from V and 2 from J, leaving 11 bases between them. The CDR3 bases are TGTGCCAGCAGCCAAGAAGGCGGGAACCCCTACAATGAGCAGTTCTTC. It is translated as CASSQEGGNPYNEQFF.

This clonotype has only a few counts. The chain recombines TRBV10-3 with TRBJ1-5; TRBD1 agrees at 10 bases. With 10 bases clipped from V and 7 bases from J, the junction kept 4 bases outside the gene matches. Germline assignment: CDR1 ENHRY and CDR2 SYGVKD. The CDR3 extends over 12 amino acids. CDR3 coding DNA: TGTGCCACCGAGGACAGGGGGCAGCCCCAGCATTTT. This encodes CATEDRGQPQHF.

V and J are TRBV12-3 or TRBV12-4 and TRBJ2-3; 9 bases map to TRBD2. The CDR3 contains 16 residues. V gave up 4 bases and J gave up 1 base; unmatched junction bases: 6. Written as DNA, the CDR3 is TGTGCCAGCAGTTCTCCTAGCGGGACTGGCACAGATACGCAGTATTTT. This sequence encodes CASSSPSGTGTDTQYF.

The genes are TRBV11-2 and TRBJ2-2; TRBD2 matches 11 bases. Germline V gene lookup returns CDR1 SGHAT and CDR2 FQNNGV. The V segment lost 7 bases and the J segment 6 bases; nucleotides outside the gene matches: 7. The CDR3 length is 15 residues. CDR3: CASNRLAGNAGELFF. CDR3 DNA sequence: TGTGCCAGCAATAGACTAGCGGGAAACGCCGGGGAGCTGTTTTTT.

This clonotype has a handful of counts. The V and J genes are TRBV12-3 or TRBV12-4 and TRBJ1-2, with TRBD1 identical over 9 bases. Trimming at V came to 5 bases and at J to 4 bases, leaving 5 bases not matched to a gene. The CDR3 spans 14 residues. The CDR3 spells CASSTGQGRYGYTF. The CDR3 DNA sequence: TGTGCCAGCAGTACGGGACAGGGTCGCTATGGCTACACCTTC.

The gene calls are TRBV29-1 and TRBJ2-3; D possibly corresponds to TRBD1 (5 bases). The CDR3 runs to 11 residues. CDR1 SQVTM and CDR2 ANQGSEA come from the germline V gene. Trimming removed 3 bases from V and 5 bases from J, with 6 bases in between. CDR3 coding DNA: TGCAGCGTTGACAGGGAAGATACGCAGTATTTT. Translation gives CSVDREDTQYF.

This chain joins TRBV5-1 and TRBJ2-1, with D perhaps TRBD1 or TRBD2 (5 bases each). Germline lookup yields CDR1 SGHRS and CDR2 YFSETQ. The CDR3 is made up of 14 amino acids. The V gene lost 10 bases and the J gene lost 0 bases, with 14 bases spanning the gap. The CDR3 loop reads CASWDPVSYNEQFF. The CDR3 DNA reads TGCGCCTCCTGGGACCCAGTCTCCTACAATGAGCAGTTCTTC.

This clonotype has at least ten counts. The chain recombines TRBV10-1 with TRBJ2-7; D may match TRBD1 or TRBD2 (5 bases each). This CDR3 is 14 amino acids long. V gave up 5 bases and J gave up 0 bases, with 11 bases separating them. Germline lookup yields CDR1 WNHNN and CDR2 SYGVQD (reference sequence). The CDR3 here is CASSRDPSSYEQYF. The CDR3 bases are TGCGCCAGCAGTAGGGACCCTTCCTCCTACGAGCAGTACTTC.

This sequence joins TRBV6-2 or TRBV6-3 and TRBJ2-1; D is possibly TRBD2 (6 bases). The V end was cut by 6 bases, the J end by 4 bases, with 16 bases between. The CDR3 is 15 residues long. The germline CDR1 and CDR2 sequences are MNHEY and SVGEGT. The CDR3 DNA reads TGTGCCAGCAGGACCGGGACTTTGACATACAATGAGCAGTTCTTC. As protein: CASRTGTLTYNEQFF.

The sample holds a few counts of this clonotype. The junction departs from germline at one end; a sequencing error may be responsible. Written as DNA, the CDR3 is TGTGCCAGCAGCGCCCCCATAGGGACTTACTTC. Translating it yields CASSAPIGTYF. The chain uses TRBV5-5 and TRBJ2-1, with D possibly TRBD2 on 6 matching bases. Looked up from germline, CDR1 is SGHKS and CDR2 is YYEKEE (reference sequence). This CDR3 has 11 residues.

This clonotype was seen a handful of times. The CDR3 region is CASSPEGRGPQYF. As DNA, the CDR3 is TGTGCCAGCAGCCCCGAGGGTAGGGGGCCGCAGTACTTC. The chain is built from TRBV13 and TRBJ2-7; 7 bases align to TRBD1. Germline V lookup: CDR1 PRHDT, CDR2 FYEKMQ (reference sequence). V gave up 5 bases and J gave up 9 bases; unmatched junction bases: 10. The CDR3 spans 13 residues.

This clonotype was found a few times. The J gene is TRBJ2-7, the V gene TRBV5-6; 7 bases agree with TRBD1. The CDR3 length is 14 residues. Germline lookup yields CDR1 SGHDT and CDR2 YYEEEE. J gave up 2 bases and V 4 bases, and 6 bases lay outside the gene matches. The CDR3 DNA reads TGTGCCAGCAGCGAAGGGGGCGAAGCCTACGAGCAGTACTTC. It encodes CASSEGGEAYEQYF. Filled out from reference TRBV5-6 and TRBJ2-7, the complete variable domain reads DAGVTQSPTHLIKTRGQQVTLRCSPKSGHDTVSWYQQALGQGPQFIFQYYEEEERQRGNFPDRFSGHQFPNYSSELNVNALLLGDSALYLCASSEGGEAYEQYFGPGTRLTVT.

This clonotype was seen many times. The chain combines TRBV6-1 with TRBJ2-1; 11 nucleotides line up with TRBD2. Germline loops: CDR1 MNHNS, CDR2 SASEGT. V gave up 3 bases and J gave up 3 bases; unmatched junction bases: 1. The CDR3 is made up of 15 amino acids. Written as DNA, the CDR3 is TGTGCCAGCAGTGACCTAGCGGGGGGCTACAATGAGCAGTTCTTC. Protein product: CASSDLAGGYNEQFF.

This clonotype was observed a few times. The V gene is TRBV5-8, the J gene TRBJ2-1, with 14 bases lining up with TRBD2. After removal of 4 bases from V and 9 bases from J, the junction contained 6 bases not matched to a gene. CDR3 length equals 15 residues. The V gene's germline CDR1 is SGHTS and CDR2 YDEGEE. The CDR3 region has the DNA TGTGCCAGCAGCCGGGGACTAGCGGGAGTGGGTGAGCAGTTCTTC. It encodes CASSRGLAGVGEQFF.

The V gene is TRBV30, the J gene TRBJ2-1; D uncertain. Trimming removed 2 bases at V and 8 bases at J, with 7 bases between. This CDR3 has 11 residues. Germline V CDR1 and CDR2: GTSNPN, SVGIG (reference sequence). The CDR3 loop is CAWSQADEQFF. The CDR3 region has the DNA TGTGCCTGGAGTCAGGCTGATGAGCAGTTCTTC. Full variable domain (rest looked up from reference TRBV30 and TRBJ2-1): SQTIHQWPATLVQPVGSPLSLECTVEGTSNPNLYWYRQAAGRGLQLLFYSVGIGQISSEVPQNLSASRPQDRQFILSSKKLLLSDSGFYLCAWSQADEQFFGPGTRLTVL.

J is TRBJ2-3 and V is TRBV5-1; D might be TRBD2 (7 bases). The CDR3 is 19 residues long. Trimming removed 0 bases at V and 5 bases at J, with 25 bases between. Germline lookup yields CDR1 SGHRS and CDR2 YFSETQ. The CDR3 DNA sequence: TGCGCCAGCAGCTTGGGAGTCGGGGGGACACGTGGCCAGGGAGATACGCAGTATTTT. The encoded protein is CASSLGVGGTRGQGDTQYF.

This clonotype was seen a handful of times. This rearrangement joins TRBV7-9 to TRBJ2-7, with TRBD2 as a possible D gene (5 bases). CDR1 is SEHNR and CDR2 is FQNEAQ in the germline V gene (reference sequence). The CDR3 spans 15 residues. V lost 3 bases and J lost 0, with 12 bases in between. CDR3 protein: CASSLDSWSSYEQYF. Here the CDR3 DNA reads TGTGCCAGCAGCTTGGACTCCTGGAGCTCCTACGAGCAGTACTTC.

CDR3 sequence reads: CASSERQGFGEKLFF. The CDR3 nucleotides are TGTGCCAGCAGTGAAAGACAGGGATTTGGAGAAAAACTGTTTTTT. The V gene is TRBV25-1, the J gene TRBJ1-4; TRBD1 matches 7 bases. J was trimmed by 8 bases and V by 2 bases; bases with no gene match: 8. Germline lookup yields CDR1 MGHDK and CDR2 SYGVNS. This CDR3 has 15 residues.

This clonotype was observed a handful of times. The chain links TRBV20-1 to TRBJ2-3, with no clear D. The CDR3 contains 12 residues. Germline CDR1 reads DFQATT; CDR2 reads SNEGSKA (reference sequence). V was trimmed by 6 bases and J by 4 bases, leaving 11 bases between them. The CDR3 reads CSAPHRSDTQYF. The DNA for the CDR3 is TGCAGTGCGCCTCACAGATCAGATACGCAGTATTTT.

The chain carries TRBV12-3 or TRBV12-4 and TRBJ1-1, with 7 bases identical to TRBD1. This CDR3 region has 11 residues. Unmatched junction bases numbered 7, after V lost 7 bases and J lost 11 bases. CDR3 residues: CASKGAGEAFF. The CDR3 DNA sequence: TGTGCCAGCAAGGGGGCGGGGGAGGCTTTCTTT.

This clonotype appeared many times. The chain links TRBV12-3 or TRBV12-4 to TRBJ1-6; the D is unclear. CDR3 size: 13 residues. Trimming pared 1 base from V and 7 bases from J, leaving 5 bases between. The DNA for the CDR3 is TGTGCCAGCAGTTTAGACGGGAATTCACCCCTCCACTTT. Translation: CASSLDGNSPLHF.